This entry lists 21 T cell receptor beta chains sequenced from one sample in a study of T cells in Graves' hyperthyroidism and ophthalmopathy. The CDR3 regions of TCR beta were amplified from RNA transcripts. The HTBI primer set was used in a first-round RT-PCR of the TCR CDR3. TCRdb reprocessed the multiplex PCR reads with MiXCR, giving one entry per CDR3 protein. The sample records around 600,000 distinct CDR3 sequences, approximately 14% being singletons. Sequences were obtained from blood. These receptor sequences come from a woman aged 18-29 years with Graves' ophthalmopathy.

In its sample, this clonotype was seen many times. This chain joins TRBV4-3 and TRBJ2-7; 7 nucleotides match TRBD1. This CDR3 region has 15 residues. J lost 1 base, V lost 4 bases, and 7 bases had no gene match. Germline V lookup: CDR1 LGHNA, CDR2 YSLEER. In DNA, the CDR3 is TGCGCCAGCAGCCCAACAGGGGAAGCATCCTACGAGCAGTACTTC. The encoded protein is CASSPTGEASYEQYF.

This clonotype has a count of ten or more. V and J are TRBV2 and TRBJ2-5; no clear D gene. The V gene's germline CDR1 is SNHLY and CDR2 FYNNEI. This CDR3 has 14 residues. Trimming removed 4 bases at V and 3 bases at J, with 12 bases between. The CDR3 DNA follows: TGTGCCAGCAGTGGGATAAGCTTCAAAGAGACCCAGTACTTC. This codes for CASSGISFKETQYF.

This clonotype was counted at least ten times. The gene calls are TRBV27 and TRBJ2-7; tentatively, D is TRBD1 (6 bases). CDR3 size: 15 residues. V was pared by 4 bases and J by 7 bases, with 20 bases between. Germline V gene lookup returns CDR1 MNHEY and CDR2 SMNVEV (reference sequence). In DNA form, the CDR3 reads TGTGCCAGCAGTTCGGGTAGCACAGGGACGAAGGAGCAGTACTTC. As protein: CASSSGSTGTKEQYF.

This clonotype has only a few counts. This sequence joins TRBV28 and TRBJ1-4; D might be TRBD1 (5 bases). With 6 bases removed from V and 7 bases from J, the gap between germline ends came to 12 bases. Looked up from germline, CDR1 is MDHEN and CDR2 is SYDVKM. There are 13 residues in the CDR3. The CDR3 loop is CASSRDALEKLFF. For the CDR3, the DNA is TGTGCCAGCAGCCGGGACGCCCTTGAAAAACTGTTTTTT.

This clonotype was counted at least ten times. This chain joins TRBV7-2 and TRBJ2-5; 8 bases align to TRBD2. The ends lost 1 base at V and 7 bases at J; junction bases unmatched: 8. The CDR3 loop spans 15 amino acids. The germline gives CDR1 SGHTA, CDR2 FQGNSA. Here the CDR3 DNA reads TGTGCCAGCAGCTTAGAGCGGGGGCCCCATGGGACCCAGTACTTC. This codes for CASSLERGPHGTQYF.

This clonotype was observed many times. This sequence joins TRBV28 and TRBJ2-7; 7 bases fit TRBD1. V lost 6 bases to trimming and J lost 2 bases; unmatched junction nucleotides: 7. From germline, CDR1 is MDHEN and CDR2 SYDVKM. The length of the CDR3 is 14 residues. The CDR3 region has the DNA TGTGCCAGCAGCCGGACAGGACAAGCCTACGAGCAGTACTTC. It is translated as CASSRTGQAYEQYF.

This clonotype was seen more than once but under ten times. The chain carries TRBV18 and TRBJ2-6, with D possibly TRBD2 on 5 matching bases. With 7 bases removed from V and 0 bases from J, the gap between germline ends came to 16 bases. The V gene's germline CDR1 is KGHSH and CDR2 LQKENI. This CDR3 contains 17 residues. The CDR3 DNA follows: TGTGCCAGCTGGTCAAGAGGCGGGCCCTCTGGGGCCAACGTCCTGACTTTC. Residues: CASWSRGGPSGANVLTF.

This clonotype came up once. CDR3 loop: CSARWTGNTDTQYF. In nucleotides, the CDR3 is TGCAGTGCTAGATGGACAGGGAACACAGATACGCAGTATTTT. The rearrangement joins TRBV20-1 to TRBJ2-3; the match to TRBD1 covers 8 bases. V lost 2 bases, J lost 2 bases, and 3 bases stayed unmatched. Germline V gene lookup returns CDR1 DFQATT and CDR2 SNEGSKA (reference sequence). The CDR3 consists of 14 residues.

This clonotype was seen a handful of times. The junction shows a germline mismatch at one end, possibly a read error. The chain employs TRBV7-2 and TRBJ2-5; D may be TRBD2 (6 bases). Germline CDR1 reads SGHTA; CDR2 reads FQGNSA. The CDR3 consists of 14 residues. The DNA for the CDR3 is TGTGCCAGCAGCCGTATAGCGGAGCAAGAGACCCAGCACTTC. It is translated as CASSRIAEQETQHF. The full variable domain, completed using reference TRBV7-2 and TRBJ2-5, is GAGVSQSPSNKVTEKGKDVELRCDPISGHTALYWYRQSLGQGLEFLIYFQGNSAPDKSGLPSDRFSAERTGGSVSTLTIQRTQQEDSAVYLCASSRIAEQETQHFGPGTRLLVL.

This clonotype was seen at least ten times. The chain recombines TRBV12-3 or TRBV12-4 with TRBJ1-2, with TRBD1 matching over 7 bases. Unmatched junction bases numbered 11, after V lost 6 bases and J lost 4 bases. The CDR3 runs to 15 residues. The CDR3: CASRVSDRVGYGYTF. CDR3 DNA sequence: TGTGCCAGCAGAGTTTCAGACAGGGTGGGCTATGGCTACACCTTC.

This clonotype has at least ten counts. V is TRBV2 and J is TRBJ1-1; D ambiguous. The CDR3 has 13 residues. Germline assignment: CDR1 SNHLY and CDR2 FYNNEI. Trimming pared 3 bases from V and 4 bases from J, leaving 9 bases between. The CDR3 DNA sequence: TGTGCCAGCAGTGAGGCCCCGGCCACTGAAGCTTTCTTT. This gives the protein CASSEAPATEAFF.

This clonotype has a count of ten or more. The DNA for the CDR3 is TGTGCCAGCAGTGCTGTGACCGGGACAGACGATAATTCACCCCTCCACTTT. Protein sequence: CASSAVTGTDDNSPLHF. The genes are TRBV28 and TRBJ1-6; 7 bases line up with TRBD1. CDR3 length equals 17 residues. J gave up 5 bases and V 5 bases, and 12 bases lay outside the gene matches. Germline V gives CDR1 MDHEN, CDR2 SYDVKM.

This clonotype has at least ten counts. This chain connects TRBV12-3 or TRBV12-4 to TRBJ1-5, with 8 bases identical to TRBD1. The CDR3 contains 17 residues. Losses at the gene ends were 0 bases for V and 7 bases for J; bases not matched to a gene: 11. The chain's CDR3 is CASSLANQGAGNQPQHF. The CDR3 nucleotides read TGTGCCAGCAGTTTAGCTAATCAGGGGGCCGGGAACCAGCCCCAGCATTTT.

The rearrangement joins TRBV19 to TRBJ1-1; 7 nucleotides agree with TRBD1. The length of the CDR3 is 13 residues. The germline V gene encodes CDR1 LNHDA and CDR2 SQIVND (reference sequence). V lost 7 bases and J lost 0; bases outside the gene matches: 2. Here the CDR3 DNA reads TGTGCCAGTACCACAGGGGTGAACACTGAAGCTTTCTTT. It is translated as CASTTGVNTEAFF.

In its sample, this clonotype was seen many times. This sequence joins TRBV2 and TRBJ1-5; TRBD1 is a possible D gene (5 bases). Trimming pared 1 base from V and 7 bases from J, leaving 14 bases between. This CDR3 is built from 15 residues. From germline, CDR1 is SNHLY and CDR2 FYNNEI. The CDR3 is CASSEVGTVRQPQHF. The CDR3 nucleotides are TGTGCCAGCAGTGAAGTGGGGACGGTGAGGCAGCCCCAGCATTTT.

This clonotype turned up a few times. The chain uses TRBV27 and TRBJ2-1; TRBD2 matches at 12 bases. CDR3 length equals 16 residues. Germline V gene sequence: CDR1 MNHEY, CDR2 SMNVEV (reference sequence). J gave up 4 bases and V 5 bases, and 6 bases lay outside the gene matches. CDR3 amino acids: CASSPRLAGAYNEQFF. The CDR3 coding sequence is TGTGCCAGCAGTCCACGACTAGCGGGAGCTTACAATGAGCAGTTCTTC.

There are a few counts of this clonotype. The chain has TRBV10-3 and TRBJ1-6; 8 bases fit TRBD1. Germline V CDR1 and CDR2: ENHRY, SYGVKD. The CDR3 is made up of 14 amino acids. The ends lost 7 bases at V and 6 bases at J; junction bases unmatched: 5. The CDR3 is CAITAGQGNSPLHF. The CDR3 bases are TGTGCCATCACTGCCGGACAGGGTAATTCACCCCTCCACTTT.

V usage is TRBV20-1 and J usage is TRBJ2-7; D is perhaps TRBD2 (6 bases). Trimming removed 6 bases from V and 3 bases from J, with 15 bases in between. Germline V gives CDR1 DFQATT, CDR2 SNEGSKA (reference sequence). The CDR3 covers 13 residues. The CDR3 coding sequence is TGCAGTGCCGGGAGCGGGTCGAGCTACGAGCAGTACTTC. Protein product: CSAGSGSSYEQYF.

The V call is TRBV6-5, the J call TRBJ2-3; D perhaps matches TRBD1 (6 bases). Trimming removed 2 bases at V and 0 bases at J, with 12 bases between. This CDR3 is 16 amino acids long. Germline V gene sequence: CDR1 MNHEY, CDR2 SVGAGI. CDR3 sequence: CASSYLSGHSTDTQYF. The CDR3 DNA reads as TGTGCCAGCAGTTACCTATCGGGACATAGCACAGATACGCAGTATTTT.

This clonotype was counted ten times or more. The chain recombines TRBV7-9 with TRBJ2-2; 9 nucleotides match TRBD1. V lost 5 bases to trimming and J lost 3 bases; unmatched junction nucleotides: 10. The germline CDR1 and CDR2 sequences are SEHNR and FQNEAQ (reference sequence). CDR3 length: 17 residues. CDR3 in amino acids: CASSPLTGQGHTGELFF. The CDR3 coding sequence is TGTGCCAGCAGCCCGCTGACGGGACAGGGTCACACCGGGGAGCTGTTTTTT.

In its sample, this clonotype was seen many times. The chain has TRBV28 and TRBJ2-1; TRBD2 matches 10 bases. Germline V CDR1 and CDR2: MDHEN, SYDVKM. V lost 3 bases and J lost 14; bases outside the gene matches: 16. CDR3 length: 16 residues. The CDR3 nucleotides are TGTGCCAGCAGTTTCGCATCACTAGCGGGGAGGGCCTTAGAGTTCTTC. This codes for CASSFASLAGRALEFF. Drawing the rest from reference TRBV28 and TRBJ2-1, the complete variable domain is DVKVTQSSRYLVKRTGEKVFLECVQDMDHENMFWYRQDPGLGLRLIYFSYDVKMKEKGDIPEGYSVSREKKERFSLILESASTNQTSMYLCASSFASLAGRALEFFGPGTRLTVL.